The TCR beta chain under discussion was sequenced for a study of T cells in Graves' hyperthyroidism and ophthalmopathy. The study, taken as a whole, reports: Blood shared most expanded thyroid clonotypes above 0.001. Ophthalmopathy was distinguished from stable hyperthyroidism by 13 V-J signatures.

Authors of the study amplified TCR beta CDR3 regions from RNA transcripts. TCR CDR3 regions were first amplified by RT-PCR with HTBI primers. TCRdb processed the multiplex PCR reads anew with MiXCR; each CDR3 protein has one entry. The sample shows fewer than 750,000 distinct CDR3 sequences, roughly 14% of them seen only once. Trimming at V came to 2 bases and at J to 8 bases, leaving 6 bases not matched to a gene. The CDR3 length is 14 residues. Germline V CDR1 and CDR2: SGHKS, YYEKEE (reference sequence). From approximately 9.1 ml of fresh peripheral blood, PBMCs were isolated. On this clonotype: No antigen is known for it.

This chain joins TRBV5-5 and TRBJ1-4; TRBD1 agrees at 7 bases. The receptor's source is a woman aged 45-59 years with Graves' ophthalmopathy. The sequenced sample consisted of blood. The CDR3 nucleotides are TGTGCCAGCAGCTTTACAGGGGCTCGGGAAAAACTGTTTTTT. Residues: CASSFTGAREKLFF.